This entry features one TCR beta chain sequence. The sample comes from a study of cytomegalovirus exposure and HLA in healthy donors. The study ran its PCR with 60 Vbeta and 13 Jbeta primers. Profiled with immunoSEQ multiplex PCR; TCRdb holds only in-frame clones, not every one. The repertoire consists of around 140,000 clones, with around three fifths occurring once and the leading ten covering less than 3%. CDR1 and CDR2 from the germline V gene are SNHLY and FYNNEI. This CDR3 is built from 11 residues. V shed 5 bases and J shed 8 bases, with 7 bases lying between them. This sequence was found in a woman aged 35 to 49 in good health and CMV-seronegative. The sample comprised PBMCs. This chain connects TRBV2 to TRBJ1-5; unclear D gene. The CDR3 DNA reads TGTGCCAGCAGTATTGACAAGCCCCAGCATTTT. It is translated as CASSIDKPQHF.